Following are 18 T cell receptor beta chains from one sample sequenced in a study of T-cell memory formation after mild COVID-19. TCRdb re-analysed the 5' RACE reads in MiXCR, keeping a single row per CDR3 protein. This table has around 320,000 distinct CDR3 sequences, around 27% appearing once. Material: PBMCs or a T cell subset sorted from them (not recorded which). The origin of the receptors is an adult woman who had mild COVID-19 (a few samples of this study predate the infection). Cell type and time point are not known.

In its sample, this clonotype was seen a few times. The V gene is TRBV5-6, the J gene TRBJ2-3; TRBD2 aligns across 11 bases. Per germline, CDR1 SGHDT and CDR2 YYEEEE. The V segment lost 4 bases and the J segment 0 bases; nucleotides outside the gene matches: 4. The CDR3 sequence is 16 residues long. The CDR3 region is CASSHGTSGSTDTQYF. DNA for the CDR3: TGTGCCAGCAGCCACGGGACTAGCGGAAGCACAGATACGCAGTATTTT.

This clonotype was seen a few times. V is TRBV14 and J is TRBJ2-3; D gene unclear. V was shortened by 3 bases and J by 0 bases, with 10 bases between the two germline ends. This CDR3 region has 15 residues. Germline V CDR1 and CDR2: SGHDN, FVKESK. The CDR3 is CASSHVGRSTDTQYF. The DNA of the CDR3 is TGTGCCAGCAGCCATGTCGGACGGAGCACAGATACGCAGTATTTT.

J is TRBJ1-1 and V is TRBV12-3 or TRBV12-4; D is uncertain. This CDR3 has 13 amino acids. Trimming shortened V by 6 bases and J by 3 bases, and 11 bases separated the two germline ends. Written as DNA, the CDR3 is TGTGCCAGCAGGATCCAGCAGTACACTGAAGCTTTCTTT. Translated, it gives CASRIQQYTEAFF.

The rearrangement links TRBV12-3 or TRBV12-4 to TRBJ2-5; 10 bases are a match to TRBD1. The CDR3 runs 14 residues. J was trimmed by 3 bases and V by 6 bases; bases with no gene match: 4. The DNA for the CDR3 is TGTGCCAGCAGGTCCGGGACAGGGGAAGAGACCCAGTACTTC. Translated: CASRSGTGEETQYF.

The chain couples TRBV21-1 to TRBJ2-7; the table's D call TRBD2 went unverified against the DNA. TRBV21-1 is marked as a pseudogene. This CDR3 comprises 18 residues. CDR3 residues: CASSKVPRASGRVYEQYF. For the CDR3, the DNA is TGTGCCAGCAGCAAAGTCCCTCGGGCTAGCGGGAGGGTCTACGAGCAGTACTTC.

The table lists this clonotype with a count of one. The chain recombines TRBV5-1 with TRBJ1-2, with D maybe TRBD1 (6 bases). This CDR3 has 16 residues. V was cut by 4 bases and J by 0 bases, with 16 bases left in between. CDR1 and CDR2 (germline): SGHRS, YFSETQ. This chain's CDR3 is CASSKGVGAANYGYTF. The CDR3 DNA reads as TGCGCCAGCAGCAAGGGGGTGGGTGCTGCTAACTATGGCTACACCTTC.

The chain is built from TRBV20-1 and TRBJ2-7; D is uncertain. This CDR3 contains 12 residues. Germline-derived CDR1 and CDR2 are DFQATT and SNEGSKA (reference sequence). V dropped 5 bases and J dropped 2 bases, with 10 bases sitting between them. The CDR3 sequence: CSARGFTYEQYF. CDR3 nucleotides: TGCAGTGCTCGCGGCTTCACCTACGAGCAGTACTTC.

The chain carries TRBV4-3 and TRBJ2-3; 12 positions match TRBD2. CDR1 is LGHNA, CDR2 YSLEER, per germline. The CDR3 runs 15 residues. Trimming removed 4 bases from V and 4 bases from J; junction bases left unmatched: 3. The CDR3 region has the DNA TGCGCCAGCAGCCCTAGCGGGAGGGCCCCAGATACGCAGTATTTT. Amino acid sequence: CASSPSGRAPDTQYF.

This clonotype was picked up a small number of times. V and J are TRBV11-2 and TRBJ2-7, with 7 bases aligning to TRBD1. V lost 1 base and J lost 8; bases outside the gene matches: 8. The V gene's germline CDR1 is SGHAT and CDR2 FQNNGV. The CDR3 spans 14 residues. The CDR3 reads CASSLATGPTKQYF. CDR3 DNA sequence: TGTGCCAGCAGCTTAGCGACAGGGCCTACGAAGCAGTACTTC.

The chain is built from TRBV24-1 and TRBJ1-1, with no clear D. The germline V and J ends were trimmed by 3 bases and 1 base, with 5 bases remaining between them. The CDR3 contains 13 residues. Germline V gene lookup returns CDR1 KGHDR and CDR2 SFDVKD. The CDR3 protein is CATSDIQNTEAFF. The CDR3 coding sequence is TGTGCCACCAGTGATATTCAGAACACTGAAGCTTTCTTT.

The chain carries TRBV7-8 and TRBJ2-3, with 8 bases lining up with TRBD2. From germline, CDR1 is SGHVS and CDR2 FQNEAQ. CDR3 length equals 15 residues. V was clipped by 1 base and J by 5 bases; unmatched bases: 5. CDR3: CASSLVRAGGDTQYF. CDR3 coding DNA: TGTGCCAGCAGCTTAGTTAGGGCGGGGGGAGATACGCAGTATTTT.

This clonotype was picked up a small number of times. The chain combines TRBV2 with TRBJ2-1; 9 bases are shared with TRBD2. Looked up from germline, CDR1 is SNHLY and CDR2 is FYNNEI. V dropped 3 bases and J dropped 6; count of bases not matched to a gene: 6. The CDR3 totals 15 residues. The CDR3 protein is CASSDLRGGLNEQFF. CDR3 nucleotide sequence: TGTGCCAGCAGTGATTTGCGGGGGGGTCTCAATGAGCAGTTCTTC. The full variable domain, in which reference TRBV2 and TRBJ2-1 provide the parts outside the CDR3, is EPEVTQTPSHQVTQMGQEVILRCVPISNHLYFYWYRQILGQKVEFLVSFYNNEISEKSEIFDDQFSVERPDGSNFTLKIRSTKLEDSAMYFCASSDLRGGLNEQFFGPGTRLTVL.

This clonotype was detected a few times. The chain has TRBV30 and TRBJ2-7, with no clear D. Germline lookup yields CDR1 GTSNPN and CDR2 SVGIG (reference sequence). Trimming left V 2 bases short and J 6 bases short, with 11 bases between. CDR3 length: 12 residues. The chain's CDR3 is CAWSLGTGEQYF. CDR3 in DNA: TGTGCCTGGAGTCTAGGAACGGGCGAGCAGTACTTC. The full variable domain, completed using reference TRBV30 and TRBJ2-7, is SQTIHQWPATLVQPVGSPLSLECTVEGTSNPNLYWYRQAAGRGLQLLFYSVGIGQISSEVPQNLSASRPQDRQFILSSKKLLLSDSGFYLCAWSLGTGEQYFGPGTRLTVT.

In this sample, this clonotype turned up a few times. The DNA of the CDR3 is TGTGCCAGCAGCGCGGGCCAGACTACTGAAGCTTTCTTT. Amino acids: CASSAGQTTEAFF. The chain carries TRBV7-6 and TRBJ1-1; D is unresolved. Per germline, CDR1 SGHVS and CDR2 FNYEAQ. The CDR3 is made up of 13 amino acids. V dropped 5 bases and J dropped 5 bases, with 12 bases sitting between them.

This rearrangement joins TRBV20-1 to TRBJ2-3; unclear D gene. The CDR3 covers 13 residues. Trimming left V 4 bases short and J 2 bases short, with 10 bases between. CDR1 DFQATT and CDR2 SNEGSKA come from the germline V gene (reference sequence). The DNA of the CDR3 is TGCAGTGCTATAGGGCGAAACACAGATACGCAGTATTTT. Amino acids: CSAIGRNTDTQYF.

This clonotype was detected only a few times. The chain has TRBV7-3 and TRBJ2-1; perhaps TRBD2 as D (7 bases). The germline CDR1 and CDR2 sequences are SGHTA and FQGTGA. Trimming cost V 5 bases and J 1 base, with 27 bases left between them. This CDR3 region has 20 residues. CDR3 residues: CASSGGGVSVVQGSYNEQFF. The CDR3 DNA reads TGTGCCAGCAGCGGAGGGGGGGTTAGCGTGGTACAGGGTTCCTACAATGAGCAGTTCTTC.

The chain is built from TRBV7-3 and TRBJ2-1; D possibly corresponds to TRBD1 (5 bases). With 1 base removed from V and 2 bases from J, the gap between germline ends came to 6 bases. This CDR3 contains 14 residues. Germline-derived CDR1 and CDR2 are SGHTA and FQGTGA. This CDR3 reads CASSLKGPYNEQFF. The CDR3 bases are TGTGCCAGCAGCTTAAAGGGGCCCTACAATGAGCAGTTCTTC. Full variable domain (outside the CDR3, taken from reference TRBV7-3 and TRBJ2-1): GAGVSQTPSNKVTEKGKYVELRCDPISGHTALYWYRQSLGQGPEFLIYFQGTGAADDSGLPNDRFFAVRPEGSVSTLKIQRTERGDSAVYLCASSLKGPYNEQFFGPGTRLTVL.

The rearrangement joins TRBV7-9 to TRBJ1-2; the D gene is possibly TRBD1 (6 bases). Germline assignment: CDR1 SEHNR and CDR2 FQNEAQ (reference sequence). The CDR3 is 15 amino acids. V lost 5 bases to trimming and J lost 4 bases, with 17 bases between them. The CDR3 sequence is CASSPPDWTAYGYTF. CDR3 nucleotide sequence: TGTGCCAGCAGCCCCCCAGACTGGACAGCCTATGGCTACACCTTC.